This T cell receptor beta chain was identified during a study of blood T cell repertoires in COVID-19. The assay was immunoSEQ multiplex PCR, and TCRdb's table has in-frame clones only and misses some. The table lists tens of thousands of clones, around 89% of them singletons, with around an eighth in the top ten. Germline CDR1 and CDR2: SQVTM and ANQGSEA. V was trimmed by 4 bases and J by 7 bases, leaving 14 bases between them. CDR3 length equals 13 residues. The sequencing sample was made of peripheral blood. The receptor was derived from a woman aged 60-75 years with active COVID-19. V and J are TRBV29-1 and TRBJ1-5; D might be TRBD1 (5 bases). CDR3 sequence reads: CSVAQGGGQPQHF. CDR3 sequence (DNA): TGCAGCGTTGCGCAGGGTGGTGGCCAGCCCCAGCATTTT.